Listed below are T cell receptor beta chains from one sample, sequenced in a study of identical twins. TCRdb processed the 5' RACE reads anew with MiXCR; each CDR3 protein has one entry. Found here are approximately 890,000 distinct CDR3 sequences, about 12% of them singletons; the top ten hold roughly 1.5%. These data also formed part of another study, on yellow fever vaccine responses in identical twins.

The specimen sequenced was PBMCs. The source of these receptors is a woman under 30 in good health. Both conserved end residues are part of each CDR3. A D gene is named only where the DNA matches it firmly. The listing skips clone size in some rows; elsewhere it reads once, few, many or a size class.

d_call j_call v_call clone_size cdr3_aa cdr3_nt
TRBD1 TRBJ1-2 TRBV6-5 . CASSSPNRGPYYGYTF TGTGCCAGCAGTTCCCCAAACAGGGGGCCCTACTATGGCTACACCTTC
TRBD1 TRBJ2-1 TRBV20-1 . CSANRGHEQFF TGCAGTGCGAACAGGGGTCATGAGCAGTTCTTC
TRBD2 TRBJ2-1 TRBV29-1 . CTAESSGEGSYNEQFF TGCACGGCGGAATCTAGCGGGGAGGGCTCCTACAATGAGCAGTTCTTC
. TRBJ2-4 TRBV20-1 few CSASLFGYLAKNIQYF TGCAGTGCTAGTTTGTTCGGGTACCTAGCCAAAAACATTCAGTACTTC
TRBD1 TRBJ1-2 TRBV5-1 . CASSHGTGVRLDGYTF TGCGCCAGCAGCCACGGGACAGGGGTACGATTGGATGGCTACACCTTC
. TRBJ2-3 TRBV15 . CATSPGSTDTQYF TGTGCCACCAGCCCGGGATCCACAGATACGCAGTATTTT
. TRBJ1-2 TRBV29-1 . CSVVPAVDYGYTF TGCAGCGTTGTCCCGGCGGTTGACTATGGCTACACCTTC
. TRBJ1-5 TRBV7-9 . CASSSVGGYQPQHF TGTGCCAGCAGCTCTGTGGGGGGCTATCAGCCCCAGCATTTT
TRBD1 TRBJ1-3 TRBV12-3/TRBV12-4 few CASTRDRAGNTIYF TGTGCCAGCACCCGGGACAGGGCTGGAAACACCATATATTTT
TRBD2 TRBJ2-5 TRBV12-3/TRBV12-4 few CASSPRGEHSNETQYF TGTGCCAGCAGCCCTCGGGGGGAACACTCGAACGAGACCCAGTACTTC
. TRBJ1-4 TRBV5-1 few CASSLNNEKLFF TGCGCCAGCAGCTTGAATAATGAAAAACTGTTTTTT
TRBD2 TRBJ2-2 TRBV20-1 . CSARDVLAGDTGELFF TGCAGTGCTAGAGATGTTCTAGCGGGAGACACCGGGGAGCTGTTTTTT
. TRBJ2-5 TRBV15 . CATSRGGGSQETQYF TGTGCCACCAGCAGAGGGGGCGGATCCCAAGAGACCCAGTACTTC
. TRBJ2-1 TRBV20-1 few CSAGDRSSYNEQFF TGCAGTGCTGGGGACCGCTCAAGCTACAATGAGCAGTTCTTC
TRBD2 TRBJ2-1 TRBV7-6 many CASSLGLAPYNEQFF TGTGCCAGCAGCTTAGGACTAGCGCCCTACAATGAGCAGTTCTTC
. TRBJ1-5 TRBV6-5 . CASSYLQANGHDQPQHF TGTGCCAGCAGTTACTTGCAAGCCAATGGGCACGATCAGCCCCAGCATTTT
. TRBJ1-1 TRBV27 few CASIIFGVPPEAFF TGTGCCAGCATCATCTTCGGGGTTCCTCCTGAAGCTTTCTTT
TRBD1 TRBJ2-2 TRBV11-3 few CASSSSQGAGGELFF TGTGCCAGCAGCTCCAGCCAGGGGGCTGGCGGGGAGCTGTTTTTT
. TRBJ2-1 TRBV7-9 few CASIWLGDGHNEQFF TGTGCCTCCATTTGGTTAGGGGATGGCCACAATGAGCAGTTCTTC
. TRBJ2-7 TRBV6-1 few CASSEGSWSEQYF TGTGCCAGCAGTGAAGGGAGTTGGTCCGAGCAGTACTTC
TRBD1 TRBJ1-1 TRBV5-1 . CASSGGRTGGNTEAFF TGCGCCAGCAGCGGCGGCCGGACAGGGGGCAACACTGAAGCTTTCTTT
. TRBJ2-3 TRBV6-6 many CASMRSDTQYF TGTGCCAGCATGCGGTCAGATACGCAGTATTTT
. TRBJ1-5 TRBV6-5 few CASSDTRGPQHF TGTGCCAGCTCGGACACCAGAGGGCCCCAGCATTTT